A single sample is the source of the 21 T cell receptor beta chains below, sequenced in a study of TIL therapy for anti-PD-1-resistant metastatic lung cancer. The libraries were made with immunoSEQ v3. TCRdb's copy holds only in-frame clones and misses some; the assay was immunoSEQ multiplex PCR. The table has tens of thousands of clones, 79% seen once. Time point denoted: pre-treatment sample, taken before nivolumab and TIL therapy. The input for sequencing was blood, taken at baseline. The receptors come from a man between 65 and 79 years old with non-small cell lung cancer.

The chain combines TRBV28 with TRBJ1-5, with D possibly matching TRBD1 (6 bases). The CDR3 loop spans 17 amino acids. V gave up 6 bases and J gave up 2 bases, with 20 bases separating them. The V gene's germline CDR1 is MDHEN and CDR2 SYDVKM. The CDR3 coding sequence is TGTGCCAGCAGAAGTCCAACAGGGTTGGGGGGCAATCAGCCCCAGCATTTT. As protein: CASRSPTGLGGNQPQHF.

This rearrangement joins TRBV5-4 to TRBJ2-6; D ambiguous. V was clipped by 2 bases and J by 0 bases, with 3 bases between them. Germline assignment: CDR1 SGHNT and CDR2 YYREEE (reference sequence). This CDR3 is 14 amino acids long. In nucleotides, the CDR3 is TGTGCCAGCAGCTTATACTCTGGGGCCAACGTCCTGACTTTC. Translating it yields CASSLYSGANVLTF. The full variable domain, in which reference TRBV5-4 and TRBJ2-6 provide the parts outside the CDR3, is ETGVTQSPTHLIKTRGQQVTLRCSSQSGHNTVSWYQQALGQGPQFIFQYYREEENGRGNFPPRFSGLQFPNYSSELNVNALELDDSALYLCASSLYSGANVLTFGAGSRLTVL.

This clone was counted a few times. The V and J genes are TRBV5-1 and TRBJ2-5; 14 bases are a match to TRBD2. V shed 4 bases, J shed 5 bases, and the junction held 7 bases outside the gene matches. CDR1 and CDR2 (germline): SGHRS, YFSETQ. The CDR3 covers 16 residues. CDR3 coding DNA: TGCGCCAGCAGCCTGGGGACTAGCGGGAGAGGTGAGACCCAGTACTTC. As protein: CASSLGTSGRGETQYF.

The V gene is TRBV20-1, the J gene TRBJ1-1; TRBD1 is a possible D gene (5 bases). Trimming took off 2 bases at V and 4 bases at J, with 5 bases between the two ends. This CDR3 spans 11 amino acids. The germline V gene has CDR1 DFQATT and CDR2 SNEGSKA (reference sequence). The DNA of the CDR3 is TGCAGTGCTAGACAGGGCACTGAAGCTTTCTTT. This translates into CSARQGTEAFF.

The V and J genes are TRBV30 and TRBJ1-3, with D uncertain. Germline assignment: CDR1 GTSNPN and CDR2 SVGIG (reference sequence). CDR3 size: 11 residues. V lost 4 bases and J 5 bases, leaving 6 bases between the germline ends. The chain's CDR3 is CAWTDRNTIYF. The CDR3 DNA reads as TGTGCCTGGACAGATCGAAACACCATATATTTT.

The chain carries TRBV29-1 and TRBJ2-3, with D possibly matching TRBD2 (5 bases). The ends were cut back, 8 bases at V and 7 bases at J, with 16 bases in the middle. The CDR3 sequence is 12 residues long. Germline values: CDR1 SQVTM, CDR2 ANQGSEA. Here the CDR3 reads CSMSASGNTQYF. In nucleotides, the CDR3 is TGCAGCATGTCCGCAAGCGGAAATACGCAGTATTTT.

The V call is TRBV7-2, the J call TRBJ2-7; unclear D gene. V lost 4 bases, J lost 0 bases, and 13 bases lay in between. The CDR3 contains 15 residues. Per the germline V gene, CDR1 is SGHTA and CDR2 is FQGNSA. The CDR3 region is CASSSSSTLSYEQYF. In nucleotides, the CDR3 is TGTGCCAGCAGCTCTTCTTCTACCCTCTCCTACGAGCAGTACTTC.

V gene TRBV4-1 combines with J gene TRBJ2-5; perhaps TRBD2 as D (5 bases). Germline lookup yields CDR1 MGHRA and CDR2 YSYEKL. This CDR3 has 15 residues. Trimming left V 2 bases short and J 5 bases short, with 15 bases between. CDR3 loop: CASSQYTVGKETQYF. DNA for the CDR3: TGCGCCAGCAGCCAATACACAGTCGGGAAGGAGACCCAGTACTTC.

This rearrangement joins TRBV5-6 to TRBJ1-1; D call uncertain. V dropped 4 bases and J dropped 10 bases, with 17 bases sitting between them. The CDR3 covers 13 residues. The germline V gene has CDR1 SGHDT and CDR2 YYEEEE. The CDR3 here is CASSPSTKIGAFF. CDR3 in DNA: TGTGCCAGCAGCCCCAGTACAAAGATCGGAGCTTTCTTT.

The J gene is TRBJ1-4, the V gene TRBV30, with TRBD1 matching 7 bases. The CDR3 runs to 15 residues. Germline V gives CDR1 GTSNPN, CDR2 SVGIG (reference sequence). Trimming took 1 base from V and 5 from J; bases not matched to a gene: 7. The CDR3 DNA sequence: TGTGCCTGGAGTGGCGGGGACAGCTTAAATGAAAAACTGTTTTTT. Translation gives CAWSGGDSLNEKLFF.

The chain links TRBV7-7 to TRBJ2-2; D is ambiguous. Germline CDR1 SSHAT, CDR2 FNYEAQ (reference sequence). Trimming shortened V by 1 base and J by 5 bases, and 8 bases separated the two germline ends. CDR3 length: 14 residues. CDR3 nucleotides: TGTGCCAGCAGCTTAGTTTATGGAACCGGGGAGCTGTTTTTT. Translating it yields CASSLVYGTGELFF.

The genes are TRBV5-1 and TRBJ2-7; D may correspond to TRBD1 or TRBD2 (5 bases each). CDR3 size: 16 residues. Per the germline V gene, CDR1 is SGHRS and CDR2 is YFSETQ. The V end was cut by 4 bases, the J end by 4 bases, with 21 bases between. CDR3 coding DNA: TGCGCCAGCAGCAAGGCCACCGGGACGGGATTATACGAGCAGTACTTC. Protein product: CASSKATGTGLYEQYF.

The CDR3 DNA sequence: TGTGCCAGCGGGAACAGGGAAGAGACCCAGTACTTC. Its protein product is CASGNREETQYF. This sequence joins TRBV2 and TRBJ2-5; possible D gene TRBD1, 6 bases. The V end lost 8 bases, the J end lost 3 bases, and 10 bases lay between the germline ends. Germline loops: CDR1 SNHLY, CDR2 FYNNEI. The CDR3 consists of 12 residues.

The chain joins TRBV6-5 to TRBJ2-2; a weak D match, TRBD2 (5 bases). The CDR3 loop spans 13 amino acids. Trimming pared 6 bases from V and 7 bases from J, leaving 12 bases between. Germline CDR1 is MNHEY and CDR2 is SVGAGI. CDR3 nucleotide sequence: TGTGCCAGCAGAAGGGAGATGGTCGGGGAGCTGTTTTTT. Protein product: CASRREMVGELFF.

The gene calls are TRBV6-6 and TRBJ2-3; D gene ambiguous. The V end was cut by 2 bases, the J end by 0 bases, with 6 bases between. The germline CDR1 and CDR2 sequences are MNHNY and SVGAGI (reference sequence). The CDR3 covers 14 residues. The CDR3 sequence: CASSYLPSTDTQYF. The CDR3 coding sequence is TGTGCCAGCAGTTACCTCCCCAGCACAGATACGCAGTATTTT.

This clone was counted a single time. V is TRBV27 and J is TRBJ2-1; 10 bases map to TRBD2. Trimming cost V 2 bases and J 7 bases; bases outside gene matches: 8. CDR3 size: 16 residues. Germline V lookup: CDR1 MNHEY, CDR2 SMNVEV (reference sequence). CDR3 nucleotides: TGTGCCAGCAGTTTACTAGCGGGAGAGCGATTGAATGAGCAGTTCTTC. Translating it yields CASSLLAGERLNEQFF.

The chain carries TRBV6-6 and TRBJ2-5; tentatively, D is TRBD1 (6 bases). The V gene's germline CDR1 is MNHNY and CDR2 SVGAGI (reference sequence). CDR3 length equals 14 residues. V was shortened by 6 bases and J by 5 bases, with 16 bases between the two germline ends. The chain's CDR3 is CASSKEGVSETQYF. The CDR3 DNA follows: TGTGCCAGCAGCAAAGAGGGGGTTTCGGAGACCCAGTACTTC.

The chain carries TRBV5-4 and TRBJ2-3, with 13 bases identical to TRBD2. Trimming took 2 bases from V and 3 from J; bases not matched to a gene: 12. This CDR3 comprises 19 residues. Germline V gene lookup returns CDR1 SGHNT and CDR2 YYREEE (reference sequence). Here the CDR3 DNA reads TGTGCCAGCAGCTTAGGGTGGACTAGCGGGAGTTCGGGGACAGATACGCAGTATTTT. Translated, it gives CASSLGWTSGSSGTDTQYF. Filled out from reference TRBV5-4 and TRBJ2-3, the complete variable domain reads ETGVTQSPTHLIKTRGQQVTLRCSSQSGHNTVSWYQQALGQGPQFIFQYYREEENGRGNFPPRFSGLQFPNYSSELNVNALELDDSALYLCASSLGWTSGSSGTDTQYFGPGTRLTVL.

The chain uses TRBV7-2 and TRBJ1-1, with a weak D call TRBD1 (5 bases). The CDR3 extends over 13 amino acids. Per germline, CDR1 SGHTA and CDR2 FQGNSA. V was shortened by 1 base and J by 10 bases, with 13 bases between the two germline ends. DNA for the CDR3: TGTGCCAGCAGCTTAGAGAGGGGCTCGGGAGCTTTCTTT. Its protein is CASSLERGSGAFF.

This rearrangement joins TRBV7-8 to TRBJ1-4; 8 nucleotides agree with TRBD1. Germline values: CDR1 SGHVS, CDR2 FQNEAQ. The ends lost 4 bases at V and 12 bases at J; junction bases unmatched: 4. The CDR3 totals 12 residues. This CDR3 reads CASSSRQGQLFF. The CDR3 DNA follows: TGTGCCAGCAGCTCAAGACAGGGGCAACTGTTTTTT. The full variable domain, completed using reference TRBV7-8 and TRBJ1-4, is GAGVSQSPRYKVAKRGQDVALRCDPISGHVSLFWYQQALGQGPEFLTYFQNEAQLDKSGLPSDRFFAERPEGSVSTLKIQRTQQEDSAVYLCASSSRQGQLFFGSGTQLSVL.

CDR3: CASSGQVADTQYF. In nucleotides, the CDR3 is TGTGCCAGCAGTGGACAGGTAGCAGATACGCAGTATTTT. The gene calls are TRBV6-1 and TRBJ2-3, with D perhaps matching TRBD1 (6 bases). Trimming pared 4 bases from V and 4 bases from J, leaving 9 bases between. There are 13 residues in the CDR3. Germline lookup yields CDR1 MNHNS and CDR2 SASEGT.